The rows below give T cell receptor beta chains drawn from one sample of a study of Graves' ophthalmopathy and Graves' hyperthyroidism. TCRdb used MiXCR to reprocess the multiplex PCR reads, holding one entry per CDR3 protein. The sample shows about 480,000 distinct CDR3 sequences, about an eighth of them seen only once. Source material: blood. These TCRs come from a woman in her thirties with Graves' ophthalmopathy. Each CDR3 is given without its conserved first and last residue. Each record gives: CDR3 protein, D gene, V gene, clone size, J gene. A D gene is named only where the DNA matches it firmly. The listing skips clone size in some rows; elsewhere it reads once, few, many or a size class.

SARLAESSYEQY TRBD2 TRBV29-1 few TRBJ2-7
ASSWGQFSEAF - TRBV5-1 many TRBJ1-1
ASSQDPIGHPFENTEAF - TRBV4-2 many TRBJ1-1
ASSLGAGANSPLH - TRBV7-8 many TRBJ1-6
ATSAELGVTQY - TRBV6-1 many TRBJ2-5
SARIRGYT - TRBV20-1 many TRBJ1-2
SASGGLAGGGPPRTQETQY TRBD2 TRBV20-1 many TRBJ2-5
SAHRQGVAGYT TRBD1 TRBV20-1 many TRBJ1-2
ASSELQGAVYEQY - TRBV19 - TRBJ2-7
ASSNRGPGGTEAF - TRBV12-3/TRBV12-4 - TRBJ1-1
SVARDTSYEQY - TRBV29-1 many TRBJ2-7
ASSRRAQNSPLH - TRBV3-1 many TRBJ1-6
ASSLSGTGEGEAF TRBD1 TRBV11-1 many TRBJ1-1
ASSYWTGGLPARKPQH TRBD1 TRBV6-2/TRBV6-3 - TRBJ1-5
TSSLHPRDRVSTEAF TRBD1 TRBV27 many TRBJ1-1
ASSGQGLAGYEQY TRBD2 TRBV6-2/TRBV6-3 many TRBJ2-7
ASSQIAGVGELF TRBD2 TRBV4-1 few TRBJ2-2
ATSKQGEQGQPQH TRBD1 TRBV15 many TRBJ1-5
ASSLEQGFYGYT - TRBV28 many TRBJ1-2
AWSKGQADSPLH - TRBV30 many TRBJ1-6
ASSTTVMNTEAF - TRBV7-9 many TRBJ1-1
ASSLQWDQGETQY - TRBV12-3/TRBV12-4 many TRBJ2-5
ASSRPHEGGQETQY - TRBV6-5 many TRBJ2-5
ASSPQQGADYNSPLH TRBD1 TRBV18 few TRBJ1-6
AVSWPNYGYT - TRBV10-3 many TRBJ1-2
SARVGVIYEQY - TRBV20-1 few TRBJ2-7
ASGTRGHTGELF - TRBV6-1 many TRBJ2-2
SVLGTGGEQY TRBD1 TRBV29-1 many TRBJ2-7
ASSYRGHNYGYT TRBD1 TRBV28 many TRBJ1-2
ASSLEHPANTEAF - TRBV7-9 many TRBJ1-1
ASGAMNGYT - TRBV7-9 many TRBJ1-2
ASSYASSGANVLT - TRBV6-5 many TRBJ2-6
ASSLHPPGNTEAF - TRBV18 - TRBJ1-1
ASCPSRYGYT - TRBV28 many TRBJ1-2
ASSGRGLEGTGELF - TRBV7-3 many TRBJ2-2
ASSLRRQITLGNTIY - TRBV11-2 few TRBJ1-3
ATTPTSDYGYT - TRBV6-2/TRBV6-3 many TRBJ1-2
ASSHWTGEVEEQY TRBD1 TRBV6-1 - TRBJ2-7
ASSEVVYGTGFGHEQY TRBD1 TRBV6-1 many TRBJ2-7
ASSFPGQGYYEQY TRBD1 TRBV11-1 many TRBJ2-7
AWSVPWTGGTEAF TRBD1 TRBV30 many TRBJ1-1
ASSFGSLPYGYT - TRBV7-2 few TRBJ1-2
ASSSGHPYEQY - TRBV12-3/TRBV12-4 many TRBJ2-7
SSSQGVNTEAF - TRBV2 - TRBJ1-1
AWNTGVDYEQY TRBD1 TRBV30 few TRBJ2-7
ASSWVAGELL - TRBV6-2/TRBV6-3 - TRBJ2-2
ASSVRGPYEQY - TRBV6-1 many TRBJ2-7
SATAGGPGEQY TRBD2 TRBV20-1 - TRBJ2-7
ASRRRGLQNKNTEAF - TRBV2 many TRBJ1-1
ASSRHTGGNAKNIQY - TRBV6-1 - TRBJ2-4
ASARGTEAF - TRBV12-5 many TRBJ1-1
ASSPLGQMNTEAF - TRBV6-5 many TRBJ1-1
ATSGTSGKETQY TRBD2 TRBV5-1 many TRBJ2-5
AGRRGGTGELF - TRBV28 few TRBJ2-2
ASSLPAGVDKNIQY - TRBV12-3/TRBV12-4 many TRBJ2-4